This TCR beta chain was retrieved from a study of shared clonotypes between healthy human individuals. Study results and caveats: Larger richness was generally estimated for naive than memory subsets. There were few donors, and this limited the genetic and exposure-history diversity represented.

Profiled with immunoSEQ multiplex PCR; TCRdb holds only in-frame clones, not every one. The table records more than 2,000,000 clones, approximately 95% of them present only once. About this clone itself: The antigen remains undetermined. Other DNA sequences in this specimen translate into the identical CDR3.

CDR3 length equals 14 residues. Trimming stripped 1 base from V and 2 bases from J, with 6 bases between. CDR1 and CDR2 from the germline V gene are SGHVS and FQNEAQ. The J gene is TRBJ1-5, the V gene TRBV7-8; possibly TRBD1 for D (6 bases). This receptor was obtained from a man between 18 and 29 years old in good health. Some clones in this sample may be carry-over from other donors' samples. The sequencing input was naive CD4+ T cells from PBMCs. The subset is: CD45RA+ positively selected. Here the CDR3 DNA reads TGTGCCAGCAGCTTAGACAGGGGCAATCAGCCCCAGCATTTT. This codes for CASSLDRGNQPQHF.